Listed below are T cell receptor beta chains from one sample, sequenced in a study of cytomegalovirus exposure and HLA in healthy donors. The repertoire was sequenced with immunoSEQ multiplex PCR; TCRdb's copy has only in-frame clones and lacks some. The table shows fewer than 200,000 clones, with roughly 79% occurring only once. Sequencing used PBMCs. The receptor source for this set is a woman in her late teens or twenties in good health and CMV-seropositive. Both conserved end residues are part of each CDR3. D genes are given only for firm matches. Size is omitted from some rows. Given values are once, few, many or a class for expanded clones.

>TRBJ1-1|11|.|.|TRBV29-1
TGCAGCGGAGACAAGTACACTGAAGCTTTCTTT
CSGDKYTEAFF
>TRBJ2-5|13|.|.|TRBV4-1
TGCGCCAGCAGCCAAGATTATGAAGAGGCCCAGTACTTC
CASSQDYEEAQYF
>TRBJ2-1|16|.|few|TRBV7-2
TGTGCCAGCAGCTTAGCGCCGAGAACAGCCTACAATGAGCAGTTCTTC
CASSLAPRTAYNEQFF
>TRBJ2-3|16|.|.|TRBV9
TGTGCCAGCAGCCCCAGGGGGACTGTAAGCACAGATACGCAGTATTTT
CASSPRGTVSTDTQYF
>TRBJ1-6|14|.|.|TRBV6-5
TGTGCCAGCAGGACGACTGGAGCGGCGTCACCCCTCCACTTT
CASRTTGAASPLHF
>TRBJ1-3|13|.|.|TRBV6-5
TGTGCCAGCAGTTACGGGCCTGGAAACACCATATATTTT
CASSYGPGNTIYF
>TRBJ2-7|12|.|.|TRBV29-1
TGCAGCGTTGATCTAAGCCCCTACGAGCAGTACTTC
CSVDLSPYEQYF
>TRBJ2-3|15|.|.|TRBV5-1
TGCGCCAGCAGCTTAGAAGGGGCGAGCACAGATACGCAGTATTTT
CASSLEGASTDTQYF
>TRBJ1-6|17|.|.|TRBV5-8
TGTGCCAGCAGCTCGATCAGGGTCAGCTCCTATAATTCACCCCTCCACTTT
CASSSIRVSSYNSPLHF
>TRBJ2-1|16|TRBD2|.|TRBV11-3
TGTGCCAGCAGCTTAGAGAGTAGCGGGGGGCACAATGAGCAGTTCTTC
CASSLESSGGHNEQFF
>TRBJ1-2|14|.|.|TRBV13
TGTGCCAGCAGCTTAGGGGGGGCCCCCTACGGCTACACCTTC
CASSLGGAPYGYTF
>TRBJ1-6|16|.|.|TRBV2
TGTGCCAGCAGTGAAACCGGCCCGCTAGGTAATTCACCCCTCCACTTT
CASSETGPLGNSPLHF
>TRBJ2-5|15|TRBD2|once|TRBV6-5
TGTGCCAGCAGCCCCCTAGCGGGGGGGCCTGAGACCCAGTACTTC
CASSPLAGGPETQYF
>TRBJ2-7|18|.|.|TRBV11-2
TGTGCCAGCAGCTTAGATAGGGTCTCTGTCTGGCAGGGCCACGAGCAGTACTTC
CASSLDRVSVWQGHEQYF
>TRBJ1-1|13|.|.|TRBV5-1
TGCGCCAGCAGCTTCGGGGAACGCACTGAAGCTTTCTTT
CASSFGERTEAFF
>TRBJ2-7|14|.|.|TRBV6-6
TGTGCCAGCAGCAAAGGGGGGACAGCCCACGAGCAGTACTTC
CASSKGGTAHEQYF
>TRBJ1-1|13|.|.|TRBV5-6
TGTGCCAGCAGCCTAGGGAGGGGCACTGAAGCTTTCTTT
CASSLGRGTEAFF
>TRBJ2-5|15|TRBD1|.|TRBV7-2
TGTGCCAGCAGCTCGCCGGGACAGGGCGGAGAGACCCAGTACTTC
CASSSPGQGGETQYF
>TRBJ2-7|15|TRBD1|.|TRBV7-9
TGTGCCAGCAGCTTAGCGGACAGGGGCTCCTACGAGCAGTACTTC
CASSLADRGSYEQYF
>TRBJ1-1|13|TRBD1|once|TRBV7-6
TGTGCCAGCAGCTTGAGGGGGCAGGTCGAAGCTTTCTTT
CASSLRGQVEAFF
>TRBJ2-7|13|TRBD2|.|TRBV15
TGTGCCACCAGCACCTTAATGCGGGGGGAGCAGTACTTC
CATSTLMRGEQYF
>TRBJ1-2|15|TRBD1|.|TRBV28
TGTGCCAGCAGTCCCCCGGGACAGAGCTCCTATGGCTACACCTTC
CASSPPGQSSYGYTF
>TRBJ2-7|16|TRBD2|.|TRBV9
TGTGCCAGCAGCCCTAGCGGGGGGGCCAGGTCCTACGAGCAGTACTTC
CASSPSGGARSYEQYF
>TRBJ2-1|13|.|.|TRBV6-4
TGTGCCAGCAGTTATAATTCGGGAGTCGAGCAGTTCTTC
CASSYNSGVEQFF
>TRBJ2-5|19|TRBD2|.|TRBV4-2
TGTGCCAGCAGCCAAGATAGAGGGGTGGCGGAGCTAGCGGGAGAGACCCAGTACTTC
CASSQDRGVAELAGETQYF
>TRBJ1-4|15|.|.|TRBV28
TGTGCCAGCAGTTTGAGGGGGAGGGTGCGTGAAAAACTGTTTTTT
CASSLRGRVREKLFF
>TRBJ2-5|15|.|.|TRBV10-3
TGTGCCATCGGACTAGGACAGGGAGGGGGGGAGACCCAGTACTTC
CAIGLGQGGGETQYF
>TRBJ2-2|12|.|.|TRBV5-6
TGTGCCAGCAGCTTTTTAACCGGGGAGCTGTTTTTT
CASSFLTGELFF
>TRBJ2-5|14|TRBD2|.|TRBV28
TGTGCCAGCACAATGGCGGGGGGCCAAGAGACCCAGTACTTC
CASTMAGGQETQYF
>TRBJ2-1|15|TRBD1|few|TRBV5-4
TGTGCCAGCAGCAAGGACAGGGGAACCTACAATGAGCAGTTCTTC
CASSKDRGTYNEQFF
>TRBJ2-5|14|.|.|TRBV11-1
TGTGCCAGCAGCTTCTTAACACGCGGAGAGACCCAGTACTTC
CASSFLTRGETQYF
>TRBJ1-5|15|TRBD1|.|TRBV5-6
TGTGCCAGCAGCTTGAGGACAGGGGTGGGTCAGCCCCAGCATTTT
CASSLRTGVGQPQHF
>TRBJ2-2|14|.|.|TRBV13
TGTGCCAGCAGCTCCACTCCGACGGGCGGGGAGCTGTTTTTT
CASSSTPTGGELFF
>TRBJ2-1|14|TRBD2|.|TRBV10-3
TGTGCCATCAGAGATAGCGGGGGGTACACTGAGCAGTTCTTC
CAIRDSGGYTEQFF
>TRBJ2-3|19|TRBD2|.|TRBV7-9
TGTGCCAGCAGCCCTGCGTCTGGGGCTAGCGGGGGCGTCACAGATACGCAGTATTTT
CASSPASGASGGVTDTQYF